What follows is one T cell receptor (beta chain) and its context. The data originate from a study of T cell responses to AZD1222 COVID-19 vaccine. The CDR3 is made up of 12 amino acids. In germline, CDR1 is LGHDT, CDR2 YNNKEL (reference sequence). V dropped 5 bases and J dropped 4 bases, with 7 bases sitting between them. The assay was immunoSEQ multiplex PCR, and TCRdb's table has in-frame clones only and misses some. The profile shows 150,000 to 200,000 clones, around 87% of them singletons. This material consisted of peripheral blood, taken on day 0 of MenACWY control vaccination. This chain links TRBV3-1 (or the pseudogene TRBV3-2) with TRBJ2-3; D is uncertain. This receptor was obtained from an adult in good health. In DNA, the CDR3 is TGTGCCAGCAGCTACGCTGCAGATACGCAGTATTTT. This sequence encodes CASSYAADTQYF.